A single sample is the source of the 10 T cell receptor beta chains below, sequenced in a study of T cell repertoires in cytomegalovirus infection. Antigens for these TCRs are unknown. In TCRdb, the reads were re-called with MiXCR into one record per CDR3 protein. The sample has some 800,000 distinct CDR3 sequences; 25% to 35% are singletons. The source was cultured CD8+ T cells from PBMCs, collected from culture after CMV antigen stimulation. The receptors were sampled from a human donor in good health (CMV status not recorded). Some clones in this sample may be carry-over from other donors' samples.

This clonotype was recorded a few times. The chain carries TRBV12-3 or TRBV12-4 and TRBJ1-1; D uncertain. This CDR3 region has 16 residues. V lost 2 bases to trimming and J lost 4 bases, with 17 bases between them. In nucleotides, the CDR3 is TGTGCCAGCAGTTTACGAAACCCTCAGGTGGGCACTGAAGCTTTCTTT. It translates to CASSLRNPQVGTEAFF.

With respect to this clonotype: The junction and the germline gene differ at one end; a read error may be behind it. The V call is TRBV7-9, the J call TRBJ1-2; no reliable D call. In germline, CDR1 is SEHNR, CDR2 FQNEAQ (reference sequence). CDR3 length: 14 amino acids. CDR3 amino acids: CASSPDVRNYGNTF. The CDR3 DNA reads as TGTGCCAGCAGCCCCGACGTGAGAAACTATGGCAACACCTTC.

This clonotype was recorded many times. V gene TRBV7-9 combines with J gene TRBJ1-2, with D tentatively TRBD1 (5 bases). The CDR3 is 17 residues long. CDR1 and CDR2 from the germline V gene are SEHNR and FQNEAQ (reference sequence). Trimming left V 5 bases short and J 4 bases short, with 23 bases between. The CDR3 DNA reads as TGTGCCAGCAGCAGCCGTGAGAAGCCCGGTAGGGGCTATGGCTACACCTTC. Translation: CASSSREKPGRGYGYTF.

The chain is built from TRBV6-6 and TRBJ2-4; TRBD1 aligns across 11 bases. With 5 bases clipped from V and 2 bases from J, the junction kept 5 bases outside the gene matches. The CDR3 spans 16 residues. Per the germline V gene, CDR1 is MNHNY and CDR2 is SVGAGI (reference sequence). The CDR3 bases are TGTGCCAGCAGTCACGGGACAGGGGGTTCCAAAAACATTCAGTACTTC. It specifies CASSHGTGGSKNIQYF.

The J gene is TRBJ1-2, the V gene TRBV7-8; D is ambiguous. The V end lost 5 bases, the J end lost 0 bases, and 13 bases lay between the germline ends. The CDR3 loop spans 15 amino acids. Germline loops: CDR1 SGHVS, CDR2 FQNEAQ. CDR3 protein: CASSTVAYANYGYTF. The CDR3, as DNA: TGTGCCAGCAGCACAGTGGCATATGCTAACTATGGCTACACCTTC. The entire variable domain, with the rest obtained from reference TRBV7-8 and TRBJ1-2, is as follows: GAGVSQSPRYKVAKRGQDVALRCDPISGHVSLFWYQQALGQGPEFLTYFQNEAQLDKSGLPSDRFFAERPEGSVSTLKIQRTQQEDSAVYLCASSTVAYANYGYTFGSGTRLTVV.

This clonotype has a count of ten or more. V usage is TRBV7-8 and J usage is TRBJ2-2, with 10 bases fitting TRBD2. Looked up from germline, CDR1 is SGHVS and CDR2 is FQNEAQ. V lost 7 bases, J lost 4 bases, and 12 bases stayed unmatched. The CDR3 consists of 17 residues. The chain's CDR3 is CASTNAVAGGLTGELFF. The DNA for the CDR3 is TGTGCCAGCACCAACGCCGTAGCGGGGGGCCTCACCGGGGAGCTGTTTTTT.

In its sample, this clonotype was seen many times. The chain recombines TRBV7-2 with TRBJ1-2, with a tentative D call TRBD1 (5 bases). The V gene's germline CDR1 is SGHTA and CDR2 FQGNSA. V was pared by 5 bases and J by 2 bases, with 24 bases between. The CDR3 consists of 18 residues. DNA of the CDR3: TGTGCCAGCAGCCCAAAAGGCGGCAGGGAGGGAAAAAACTATGGCTACACCTTC. Residues: CASSPKGGREGKNYGYTF.

This clonotype showed up many times. The CDR3 spells CSARETGGFEKLFF. CDR3 DNA: TGCAGTGCTAGAGAGACAGGGGGGTTTGAAAAACTGTTTTTT. V and J are TRBV20-1 and TRBJ1-4; TRBD1 matches at 9 bases. Trimming cost V 0 bases and J 7 bases; bases outside gene matches: 3. CDR1 DFQATT and CDR2 SNEGSKA come from the germline V gene (reference sequence). CDR3 length: 14 amino acids.

The rearrangement links TRBV20-1 to TRBJ2-3; 11 bases line up with TRBD2. The V gene end was trimmed by 0 bases and the J gene end by 2 bases; junction bases not matched to a gene: 10. Germline V gene lookup returns CDR1 DFQATT and CDR2 SNEGSKA (reference sequence). CDR3 length: 18 amino acids. The CDR3 spells CSARELAGAGNYTDTQYF. CDR3 nucleotides: TGCAGTGCTAGAGAACTAGCGGGGGCCGGGAATTACACAGATACGCAGTATTTT.

This clonotype was seen more than once but under ten times. The rearrangement joins TRBV6-2 or TRBV6-3 to TRBJ1-1, with 10 bases aligning to TRBD1. Germline CDR1 MNHEY, CDR2 SVGEGT. Unmatched junction bases numbered 6, after V lost 1 base and J lost 10 bases. The CDR3 length is 14 residues. The CDR3 sequence: CASSYLRQGARAFF. Here the CDR3 DNA reads TGTGCCAGCAGTTACTTGAGACAGGGGGCGCGAGCTTTCTTT.